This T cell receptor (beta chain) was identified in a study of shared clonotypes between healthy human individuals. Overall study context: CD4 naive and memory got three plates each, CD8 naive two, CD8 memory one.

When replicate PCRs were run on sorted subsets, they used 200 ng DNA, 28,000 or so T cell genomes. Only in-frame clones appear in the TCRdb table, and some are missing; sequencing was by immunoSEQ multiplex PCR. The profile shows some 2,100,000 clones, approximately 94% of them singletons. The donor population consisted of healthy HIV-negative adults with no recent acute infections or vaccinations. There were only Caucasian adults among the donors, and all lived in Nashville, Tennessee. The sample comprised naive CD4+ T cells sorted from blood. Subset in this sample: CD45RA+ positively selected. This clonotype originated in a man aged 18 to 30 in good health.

CDR3 DNA sequence: TGTGCCAGCAGTCCCCGGCAGGGGGAAAAACTGTTTTTT. This translates into CASSPRQGEKLFF. The chain carries TRBV6-1 and TRBJ1-4, with a tentative D call TRBD1 (6 bases). V was trimmed by 5 bases and J by 8 bases, leaving 12 bases between them. This CDR3 comprises 13 residues. Germline V gene data show CDR1 as MNHNS and CDR2 as SASEGT.